A selection of T cell receptor beta chains follows, all from one sample in a study of blood T cell repertoires in COVID-19. Sequencing was performed with immunoSEQ multiplex PCR; in TCRdb, only in-frame clones are kept and a portion is missing. This sample carries approximately 290,000 clones, approximately 83% of them seen once, and the ten largest clones take more than 3.5%. The sequenced sample consisted of PBMCs or T cells enriched from blood (not recorded which). Receptors were obtained from a woman aged 30 to 39 who had recovered from COVID-19. Each CDR3 is given with its conserved first and last residue. Each record gives: V gene, CDR3 protein.

>TRBV5-3
CAPWVAASYNEQFF
>TRBV19
CASSRGSAGNTIYF
>TRBV7-9
CASSFRGGPEAFF
>TRBV7-8
CASSSQGTGVYEQYF
>TRBV9
CASSVAPRAYNEQFF
>TRBV10-3
CAISYRDSGELFF
>TRBV12-3/TRBV12-4
CASSLAGGSGYTF
>TRBV28
CASSLWTGQSKGAFF
>TRBV5-6
CASSFAGRLDQPQHF
>TRBV10-3
CAISESVFRVVNTEAFF
>TRBV30
CAWASLSNEKLFF
>TRBV28
CASRNTISYEQYF
>TRBV10-3
CAINSDRGNYGYTF
>TRBV6-4
CASSDSVAGDYEQYF
>TRBV7-9
CASSGQTGVGEQYF
>TRBV6-6
CASTDAGQGADIQYF
>TRBV30
CAWSTGSEQYF
>TRBV21-1
CASSETRPNTEAFF
>TRBV27
CASRSRGAYNSPLHF
>TRBV19
CASSPWSSYNEQFF
>TRBV6-5
CASRIRDSNQPQHF
>TRBV10-3
CAISEQGQNYGYTF
>TRBV7-9
CASSYGGTDTQYF
>TRBV28
CASSLVIWGGREAEAFF
>TRBV23-1
CASSQSSVAEEPQHF
>TRBV30
CAWAGQMNTEAFF
>TRBV11-1
CASSLGQGVEAAFF
>TRBV10-3
CATGTANTEAFF
>TRBV28
CASSLDLGDRFNEQFF
>TRBV24-1
CATSDPGTGYGVNQPQHF
>TRBV30
CAWSLTGGAETQYF
>TRBV24-1
CATSDLTRGTDTQYF
>TRBV2
CASSVGRGAADTQYF
>TRBV7-3
CASSPQPQGEQYF
>TRBV30
CASADRRTDTQYF